This TCR beta chain was identified during a study of shared clonotypes between healthy human individuals. The CDR3 is 15 amino acids. Trimming pared 0 bases from V and 4 bases from J, leaving 12 bases between. Germline CDR1 is SEHNR and CDR2 is FQNEAQ (reference sequence). Here immunoSEQ multiplex PCR was the method, and the copy in TCRdb shows in-frame clones only, minus some. The sample yields roughly 1,800,000 clones, less than 95% seen once. Selected positively for CCR7 and CD45RO-negative, naive CD8 cells excluded terminally differentiated effector memory CD45RA+ cells. The donor population consisted of healthy HIV-negative adults with no recent acute infections or vaccinations.

The chain joins TRBV7-9 to TRBJ1-2; TRBD1 is a possible D gene (5 bases). The source of this sequence is a young man in good health. Sequencing was carried out using naive CD8+ T cells sorted from blood. The CDR3 sequence: CASSLAGTLIYGYTF. In DNA form, the CDR3 reads TGTGCCAGCAGCTTAGCGGGGACCTTAATCTATGGCTACACCTTC. The full variable domain, completed using reference TRBV7-9 and TRBJ1-2, is DTGVSQNPRHKITKRGQNVTFRCDPISEHNRLYWYRQTLGQGPEFLTYFQNEAQLEKSRLLSDRFSAERPKGSFSTLEIQRTEQGDSAMYLCASSLAGTLIYGYTFGSGTRLTVV.